A single sample gave rise to the 10 T cell receptor beta chains below, sequenced in a study of PD-L1 blockade in urothelial cancer. The data were produced by immunoSEQ multiplex PCR, yet TCRdb's version contains in-frame clones alone and is incomplete. Of fewer than 55,000 clones in the sample, roughly four fifths were seen once. The sample in question was PBMCs, obtained around atezolizumab (anti-PD-L1) treatment. These receptors were collected from a man between 65 and 85 years old with urothelial cancer.

The V gene is TRBV7-2, the J gene TRBJ2-7, with 10 bases that match TRBD2. Trimming took 5 bases from V and 7 from J; bases not matched to a gene: 17. CDR3 length: 17 residues. CDR1 and CDR2 from the germline V gene are SGHTA and FQGNSA. This CDR3 is CASSRGGSGRGLREQYF. CDR3 nucleotide sequence: TGTGCCAGCAGCCGGGGGGGCAGCGGGAGGGGGCTACGGGAGCAGTACTTC. Full variable domain (remainder filled in from reference TRBV7-2 and TRBJ2-7): GAGVSQSPSNKVTEKGKDVELRCDPISGHTALYWYRQSLGQGLEFLIYFQGNSAPDKSGLPSDRFSAERTGGSVSTLTIQRTQQEDSAVYLCASSRGGSGRGLREQYFGPGTRLTVT.

This chain links TRBV10-1 with TRBJ2-2, with TRBD2 matching 7 bases. Germline V gene sequence: CDR1 WNHNN, CDR2 SYGVQD (reference sequence). The CDR3 loop spans 13 amino acids. After removal of 9 bases from V and 3 bases from J, the junction contained 4 bases not matched to a gene. DNA of the CDR3: TGCGCCAGATCTAGCGGACACACCGGGGAGCTGTTTTTT. Translating gives CARSSGHTGELFF.

This clone was picked up a small number of times. The V and J genes are TRBV18 and TRBJ1-4, with D perhaps matching TRBD1 (6 bases). Germline values: CDR1 KGHSH, CDR2 LQKENI. The CDR3 spans 15 residues. The V and J ends lost 5 bases and 1 base respectively, with 11 bases between them. CDR3 protein: CASSVQGGTNEKLFF. The CDR3, as DNA: TGTGCCAGCTCAGTACAGGGTGGAACTAATGAAAAACTGTTTTTT. Drawing the rest from reference TRBV18 and TRBJ1-4, the complete variable domain is NAGVMQNPRHLVRRRGQEARLRCSPMKGHSHVYWYRQLPEEGLKFMVYLQKENIIDESGMPKERFSAEFPKEGPSILRIQQVVRGDSAAYFCASSVQGGTNEKLFFGSGTQLSVL.

This rearrangement joins TRBV5-4 to TRBJ2-7, with D hard to call. This CDR3 spans 11 amino acids. Trimming shortened V by 3 bases and J by 9 bases, and 10 bases separated the two germline ends. CDR1 is SGHNT, CDR2 YYREEE, per germline (reference sequence). CDR3 nucleotide sequence: TGTGCCAGCAGCTCAGACAAAGGGCAGTACTTC. It is translated as CASSSDKGQYF.

Notes on this clone: Other DNA sequences within the sample encode an identical CDR3. The rearrangement joins TRBV5-1 to TRBJ1-2; 7 bases map to TRBD1. V shed 0 bases and J 8 bases; nucleotides not matched to a gene: 4. CDR1 and CDR2 (germline): SGHRS, YFSETQ. CDR3 length equals 13 residues. CDR3 sequence reads: CASSLDRGPGYTF. The CDR3 coding sequence is TGCGCCAGCAGCTTGGACAGGGGACCGGGCTACACCTTC.

This chain connects TRBV5-1 to TRBJ2-1, with 7 bases lining up with TRBD1. The CDR3 runs to 14 residues. Unmatched junction bases numbered 1, after V lost 3 bases and J lost 1 base. Germline loops: CDR1 SGHRS, CDR2 YFSETQ. CDR3 DNA sequence: TGCGCCAGCAGCTCGGACAGGTCCTACAATGAGCAGTTCTTC. This sequence encodes CASSSDRSYNEQFF.

This chain connects TRBV2 to TRBJ1-2; D remains unclear. The CDR3 extends over 11 amino acids. The V end lost 4 bases, the J end lost 9 bases, and 9 bases lay between the germline ends. In germline, CDR1 is SNHLY, CDR2 FYNNEI. CDR3 nucleotide sequence: TGTGCCAGCAGTGTTTATAGTCGCTACACCTTC. This translates into CASSVYSRYTF.

This chain links TRBV5-6 with TRBJ2-1; the match to TRBD2 covers 9 bases. The germline V gene has CDR1 SGHDT and CDR2 YYEEEE. V shed 0 bases and J 4 bases; nucleotides not matched to a gene: 8. The CDR3 runs to 17 residues. The CDR3 here is CASSLELAGIRYNEQFF. CDR3 nucleotides: TGTGCCAGCAGCTTGGAGCTAGCGGGGATCCGATACAATGAGCAGTTCTTC. Combining the CDR3 with reference TRBV5-6 and TRBJ2-1 gives the whole variable domain DAGVTQSPTHLIKTRGQQVTLRCSPKSGHDTVSWYQQALGQGPQFIFQYYEEEERQRGNFPDRFSGHQFPNYSSELNVNALLLGDSALYLCASSLELAGIRYNEQFFGPGTRLTVL.

In this sample, this clone turned up a few times. The chain carries TRBV7-8 and TRBJ2-7, with a possible D match to TRBD2 (5 bases). Per germline, CDR1 SGHVS and CDR2 FQNEAQ. The V end was cut by 5 bases, the J end by 7 bases, with 18 bases between. The CDR3 contains 14 residues. Here the CDR3 DNA reads TGTGCCAGCAGCCATATTGCCGGCCGGGGTGAGCAGTACTTC. Protein product: CASSHIAGRGEQYF.

The chain carries TRBV10-3 and TRBJ2-1; 12 bases map to TRBD2. Germline assignment: CDR1 ENHRY and CDR2 SYGVKD. Losses at the gene ends were 5 bases for V and 8 bases for J; bases not matched to a gene: 4. The CDR3 sequence is 14 residues long. This CDR3 reads CAISSSGGADEQFF. CDR3 bases: TGTGCCATCAGTTCTAGCGGGGGGGCAGATGAGCAGTTCTTC.